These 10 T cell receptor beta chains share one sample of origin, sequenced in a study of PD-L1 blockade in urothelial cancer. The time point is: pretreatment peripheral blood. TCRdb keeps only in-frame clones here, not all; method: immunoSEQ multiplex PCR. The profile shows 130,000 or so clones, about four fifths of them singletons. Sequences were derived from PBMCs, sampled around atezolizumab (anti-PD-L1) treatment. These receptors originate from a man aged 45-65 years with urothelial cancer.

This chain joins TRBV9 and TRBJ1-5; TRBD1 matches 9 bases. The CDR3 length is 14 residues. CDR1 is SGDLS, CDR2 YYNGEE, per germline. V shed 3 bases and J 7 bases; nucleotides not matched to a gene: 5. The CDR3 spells CASSATGGLQPQHF. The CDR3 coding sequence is TGTGCCAGCAGCGCAACAGGGGGCTTACAGCCCCAGCATTTT.

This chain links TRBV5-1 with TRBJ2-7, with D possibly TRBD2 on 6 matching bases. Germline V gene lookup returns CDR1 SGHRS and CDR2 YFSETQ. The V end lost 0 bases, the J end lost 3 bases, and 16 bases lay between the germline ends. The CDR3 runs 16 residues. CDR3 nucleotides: TGCGCCAGCAGCTTGGATTTGGGGGGACGTAGCTACGAGCAGTACTTC. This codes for CASSLDLGGRSYEQYF.

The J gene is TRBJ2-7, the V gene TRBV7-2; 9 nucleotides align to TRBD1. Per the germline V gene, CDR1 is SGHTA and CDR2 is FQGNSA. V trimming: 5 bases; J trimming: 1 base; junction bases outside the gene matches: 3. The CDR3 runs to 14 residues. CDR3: CASSRGTGSYEQYF. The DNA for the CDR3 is TGTGCCAGCAGCCGGGGGACAGGGTCCTACGAGCAGTACTTC.

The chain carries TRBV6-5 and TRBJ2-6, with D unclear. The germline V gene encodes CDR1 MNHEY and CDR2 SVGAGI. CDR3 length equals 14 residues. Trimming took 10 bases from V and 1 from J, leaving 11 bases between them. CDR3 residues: CATHQTSGANVLTF. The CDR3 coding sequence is TGTGCCACCCATCAAACTTCTGGGGCCAACGTCCTGACTTTC.

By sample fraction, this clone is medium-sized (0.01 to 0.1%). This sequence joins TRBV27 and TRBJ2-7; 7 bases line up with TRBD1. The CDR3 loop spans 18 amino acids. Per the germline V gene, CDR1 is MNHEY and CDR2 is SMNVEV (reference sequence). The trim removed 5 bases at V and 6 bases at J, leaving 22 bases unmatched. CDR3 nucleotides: TGTGCCAGCAGTCCAAGCCCCGACAGGGATCCCTCCACCGTCGAGCAGTACTTC. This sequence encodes CASSPSPDRDPSTVEQYF.

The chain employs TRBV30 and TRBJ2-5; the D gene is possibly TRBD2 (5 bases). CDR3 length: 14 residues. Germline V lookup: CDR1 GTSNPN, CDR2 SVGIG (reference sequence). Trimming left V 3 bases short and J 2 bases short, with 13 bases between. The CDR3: CAWRRRSRQETQYF. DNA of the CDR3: TGTGCCTGGAGGAGGAGGAGTAGGCAAGAGACCCAGTACTTC.

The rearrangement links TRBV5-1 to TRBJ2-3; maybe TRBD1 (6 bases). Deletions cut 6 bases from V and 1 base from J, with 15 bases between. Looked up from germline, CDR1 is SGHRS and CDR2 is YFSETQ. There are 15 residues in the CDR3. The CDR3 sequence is CASIVGARGTDTQYF. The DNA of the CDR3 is TGCGCCAGCATAGTGGGGGCAAGGGGCACAGATACGCAGTATTTT. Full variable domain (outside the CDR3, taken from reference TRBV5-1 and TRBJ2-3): KAGVTQTPRYLIKTRGQQVTLSCSPISGHRSVSWYQQTPGQGLQFLFEYFSETQRNKGNFPGRFSGRQFSNSRSEMNVSTLELGDSALYLCASIVGARGTDTQYFGPGTRLTVL.

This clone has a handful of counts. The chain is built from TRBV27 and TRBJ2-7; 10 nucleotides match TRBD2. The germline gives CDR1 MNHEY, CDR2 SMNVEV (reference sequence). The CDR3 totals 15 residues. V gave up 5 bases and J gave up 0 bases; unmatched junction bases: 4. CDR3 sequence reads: CASSTGLAASYEQYF. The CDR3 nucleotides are TGTGCCAGCAGTACCGGACTAGCGGCCTCCTACGAGCAGTACTTC.

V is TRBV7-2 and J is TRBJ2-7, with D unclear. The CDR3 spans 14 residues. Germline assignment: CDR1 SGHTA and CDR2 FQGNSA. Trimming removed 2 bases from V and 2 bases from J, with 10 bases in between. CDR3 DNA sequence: TGTGCCAGCAGCTTAAAAGCGCGTACCTACGAGCAGTACTTC. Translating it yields CASSLKARTYEQYF. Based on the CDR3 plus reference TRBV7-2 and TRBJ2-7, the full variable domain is GAGVSQSPSNKVTEKGKDVELRCDPISGHTALYWYRQSLGQGLEFLIYFQGNSAPDKSGLPSDRFSAERTGGSVSTLTIQRTQQEDSAVYLCASSLKARTYEQYFGPGTRLTVT.

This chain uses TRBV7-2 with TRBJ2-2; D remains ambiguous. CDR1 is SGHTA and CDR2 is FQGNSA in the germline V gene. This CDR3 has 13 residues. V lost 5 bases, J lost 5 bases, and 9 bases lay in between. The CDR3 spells CASSPAGTGELFF. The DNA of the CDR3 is TGTGCCAGCAGCCCCGCCGGGACCGGGGAGCTGTTTTTT.